The entry below gives a single T cell receptor (beta chain) sequence along with its context. Its antigen remains unknown. V lost 3 bases and J 6 bases, leaving 20 bases between the germline ends. CDR3 length: 16 residues. CDR1 is MNHEY, CDR2 SMNVEV, per germline (reference sequence). The data originate from a study of vaccination and CD4 T cells after COVID-19. Sequencing of the DNA from cultured CD4+ T cells was carried out with the Oncomine TCR Beta short-read assay. TCRdb reanalysed the PCR reads using MiXCR and keeps one entry per CDR3 protein. The repertoire holds more than 6,000 distinct CDR3 sequences, 52% seen once, with 20% to 25% in the top ten. The treatment denotes: roughly 10-day PBMC culture with coronavirus spike peptide pools or control peptides (ViraFEST assay). Harvesting of the unexposed donor's CD4+ T cells predated the COVID-19 pandemic (2011-2018).

Sequencing was carried out using CD4+ T cells from blood, cultured in vitro. The chain has TRBV27 and TRBJ1-1, with D unclear. This TCR came from a human donor in good health. The CDR3 bases are TGTGCCAGCAGTTTTTCGCTCGGATCAGGAGTCGCTGAAGCTTTCTTT. Translation: CASSFSLGSGVAEAFF.